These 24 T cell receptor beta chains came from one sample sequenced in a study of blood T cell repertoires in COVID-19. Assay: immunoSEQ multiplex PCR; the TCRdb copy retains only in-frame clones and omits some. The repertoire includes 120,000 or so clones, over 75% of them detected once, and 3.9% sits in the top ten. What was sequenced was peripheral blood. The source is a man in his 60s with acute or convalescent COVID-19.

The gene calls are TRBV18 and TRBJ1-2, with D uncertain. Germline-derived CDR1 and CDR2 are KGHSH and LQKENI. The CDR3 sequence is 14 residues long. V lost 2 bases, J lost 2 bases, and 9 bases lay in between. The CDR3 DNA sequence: TGTGCCAGCTCACCATATACAGAGAACTATGGCTACACCTTC. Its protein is CASSPYTENYGYTF.

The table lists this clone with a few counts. The CDR3 is CASSGRERNQPQHF. The DNA for the CDR3 is TGCGCCAGCAGTGGTAGGGAGCGCAATCAGCCCCAGCATTTT. The genes are TRBV10-1 and TRBJ1-5, with unresolved D. Trimming cost V 4 bases and J 2 bases, with 9 bases left between them. The V gene's germline CDR1 is WNHNN and CDR2 SYGVQD (reference sequence). The CDR3 runs to 14 residues.

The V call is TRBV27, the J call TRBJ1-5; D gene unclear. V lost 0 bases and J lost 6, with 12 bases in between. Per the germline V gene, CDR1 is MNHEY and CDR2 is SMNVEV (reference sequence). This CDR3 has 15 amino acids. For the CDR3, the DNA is TGTGCCAGCAGTTTATCGGAGAGGGCGGGTCAGCCCCAGCATTTT. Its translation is CASSLSERAGQPQHF.

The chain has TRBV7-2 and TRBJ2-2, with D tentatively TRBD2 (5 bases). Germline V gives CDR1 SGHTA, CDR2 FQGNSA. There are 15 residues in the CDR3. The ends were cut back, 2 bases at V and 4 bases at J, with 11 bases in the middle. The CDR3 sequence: CASSLNGVSTGELFF. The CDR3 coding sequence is TGTGCCAGCAGCTTAAACGGGGTGTCCACCGGGGAGCTGTTTTTT. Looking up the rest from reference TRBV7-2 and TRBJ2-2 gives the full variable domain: GAGVSQSPSNKVTEKGKDVELRCDPISGHTALYWYRQSLGQGLEFLIYFQGNSAPDKSGLPSDRFSAERTGGSVSTLTIQRTQQEDSAVYLCASSLNGVSTGELFFGEGSRLTVL.

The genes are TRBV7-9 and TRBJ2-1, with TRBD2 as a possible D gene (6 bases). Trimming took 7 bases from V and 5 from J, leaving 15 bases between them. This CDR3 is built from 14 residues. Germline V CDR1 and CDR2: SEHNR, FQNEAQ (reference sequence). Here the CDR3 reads CASTKSRENNEQFF. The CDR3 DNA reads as TGTGCCAGCACCAAGAGCCGGGAGAACAATGAGCAGTTCTTC.

The CDR3 coding sequence is TGTGCCAGCAAAGAGGGGGCAGGCTACAATGAGCAGTTCTTC. This gives the protein CASKEGAGYNEQFF. The chain joins TRBV6-4 to TRBJ2-1; TRBD1 aligns across 7 bases. CDR3 size: 14 residues. Trimming removed 7 bases from V and 3 bases from J; junction bases left unmatched: 6. From germline, CDR1 is MRHNA and CDR2 SNTAGT.

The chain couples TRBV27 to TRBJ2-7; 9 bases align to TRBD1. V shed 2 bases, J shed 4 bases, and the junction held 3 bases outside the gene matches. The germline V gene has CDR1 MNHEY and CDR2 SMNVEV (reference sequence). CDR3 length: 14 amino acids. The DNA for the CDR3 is TGTGCCAGCAGTTTAGGGGGACAGGGATACGAGCAGTACTTC. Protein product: CASSLGGQGYEQYF.

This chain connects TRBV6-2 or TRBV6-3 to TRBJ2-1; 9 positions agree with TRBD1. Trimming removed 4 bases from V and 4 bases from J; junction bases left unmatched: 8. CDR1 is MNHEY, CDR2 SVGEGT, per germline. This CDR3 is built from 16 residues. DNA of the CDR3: TGTGCCAGCAGTTTACAGGGGGCCGCGGGTTACAATGAGCAGTTCTTC. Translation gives CASSLQGAAGYNEQFF.

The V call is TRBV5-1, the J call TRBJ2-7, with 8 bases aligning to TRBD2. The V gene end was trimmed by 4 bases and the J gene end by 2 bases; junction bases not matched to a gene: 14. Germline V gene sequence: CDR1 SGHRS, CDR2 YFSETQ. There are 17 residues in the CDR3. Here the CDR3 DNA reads TGCGCCAGCAGCGCGTCCCTCTTTAGCGGGGCTACCTACGAGCAGTACTTC. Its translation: CASSASLFSGATYEQYF. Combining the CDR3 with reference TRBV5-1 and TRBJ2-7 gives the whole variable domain KAGVTQTPRYLIKTRGQQVTLSCSPISGHRSVSWYQQTPGQGLQFLFEYFSETQRNKGNFPGRFSGRQFSNSRSEMNVSTLELGDSALYLCASSASLFSGATYEQYFGPGTRLTVT.

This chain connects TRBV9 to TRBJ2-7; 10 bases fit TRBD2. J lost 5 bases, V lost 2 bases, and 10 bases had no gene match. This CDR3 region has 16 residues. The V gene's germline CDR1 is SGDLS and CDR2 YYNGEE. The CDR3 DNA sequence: TGTGCCAGCAGCGTTGAAACTAGCGGGACGAGACACGAGCAGTACTTC. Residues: CASSVETSGTRHEQYF.

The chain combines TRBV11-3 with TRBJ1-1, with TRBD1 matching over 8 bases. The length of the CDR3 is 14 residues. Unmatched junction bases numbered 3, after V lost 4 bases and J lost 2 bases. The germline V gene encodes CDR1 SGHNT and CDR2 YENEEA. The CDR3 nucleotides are TGTGCCAGCAGCTCCGGACAGGGAAACACTGAAGCTTTCTTT. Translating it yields CASSSGQGNTEAFF.

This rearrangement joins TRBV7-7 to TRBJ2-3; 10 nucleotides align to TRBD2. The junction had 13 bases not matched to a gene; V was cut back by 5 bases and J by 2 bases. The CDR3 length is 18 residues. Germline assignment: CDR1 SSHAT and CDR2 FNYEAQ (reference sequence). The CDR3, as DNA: TGTGCCAGCAGCCCTCTATCGTTAGCGGGAGGTGACACAGATACGCAGTATTTT. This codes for CASSPLSLAGGDTDTQYF. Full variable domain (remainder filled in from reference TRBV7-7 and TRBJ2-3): GAGVSQSPRYKVTKRGQDVTLRCDPISSHATLYWYQQALGQGPEFLTYFNYEAQPDKSGLPSDRFSAERPEGSISTLTIQRTEQRDSAMYRCASSPLSLAGGDTDTQYFGPGTRLTVL.

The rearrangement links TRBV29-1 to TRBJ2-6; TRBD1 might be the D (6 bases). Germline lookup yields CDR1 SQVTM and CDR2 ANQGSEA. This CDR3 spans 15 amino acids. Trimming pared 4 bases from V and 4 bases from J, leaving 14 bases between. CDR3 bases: TGCAGCGTTGGCTATACAGGGCGCGGGGCCAACGTCCTGACTTTC. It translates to CSVGYTGRGANVLTF.

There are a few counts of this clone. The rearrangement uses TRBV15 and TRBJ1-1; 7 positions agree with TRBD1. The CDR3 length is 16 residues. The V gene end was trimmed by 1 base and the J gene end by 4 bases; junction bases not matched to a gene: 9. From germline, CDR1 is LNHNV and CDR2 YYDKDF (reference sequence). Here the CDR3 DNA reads TGTGCCACCAGCAGAGGCCAAGGGCAGGGGGGCACTGAAGCTTTCTTT. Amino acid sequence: CATSRGQGQGGTEAFF.

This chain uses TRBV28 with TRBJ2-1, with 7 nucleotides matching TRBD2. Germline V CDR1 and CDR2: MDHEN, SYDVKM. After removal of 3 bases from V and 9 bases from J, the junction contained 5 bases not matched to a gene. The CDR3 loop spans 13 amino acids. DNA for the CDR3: TGTGCCAGCAGTTTCTCCGGGGGGTTTGAGCAGTTCTTC. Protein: CASSFSGGFEQFF. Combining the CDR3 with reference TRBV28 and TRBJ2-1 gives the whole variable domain DVKVTQSSRYLVKRTGEKVFLECVQDMDHENMFWYRQDPGLGLRLIYFSYDVKMKEKGDIPEGYSVSREKKERFSLILESASTNQTSMYLCASSFSGGFEQFFGPGTRLTVL.

CDR3 coding DNA: TGTGCCAGCAGGCTAATCGACAGGGCGAACACTGAAGCTTTCTTT. Residues: CASRLIDRANTEAFF. The rearrangement links TRBV27 to TRBJ1-1; the match to TRBD1 covers 7 bases. The trim removed 6 bases at V and 1 base at J, leaving 8 bases unmatched. This CDR3 comprises 15 residues. The germline CDR1 and CDR2 sequences are MNHEY and SMNVEV (reference sequence).

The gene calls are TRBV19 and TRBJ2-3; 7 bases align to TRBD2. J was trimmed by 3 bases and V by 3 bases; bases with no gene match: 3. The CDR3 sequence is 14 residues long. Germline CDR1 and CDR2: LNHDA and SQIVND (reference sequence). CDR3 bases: TGTGCCAGTAGTATGGCCGGGAGGACAGATACGCAGTATTTT. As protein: CASSMAGRTDTQYF.

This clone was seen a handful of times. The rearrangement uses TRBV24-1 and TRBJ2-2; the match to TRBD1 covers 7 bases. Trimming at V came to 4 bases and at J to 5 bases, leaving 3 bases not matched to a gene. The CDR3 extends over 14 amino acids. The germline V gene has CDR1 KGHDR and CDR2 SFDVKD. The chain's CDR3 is CATSDNRGTGELFF. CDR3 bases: TGTGCCACCAGTGACAACAGGGGTACCGGGGAGCTGTTTTTT.

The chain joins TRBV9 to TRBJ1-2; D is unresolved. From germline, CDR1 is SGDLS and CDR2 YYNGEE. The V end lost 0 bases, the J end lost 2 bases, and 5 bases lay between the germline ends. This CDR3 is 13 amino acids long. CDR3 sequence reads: CASSVARNYGYTF. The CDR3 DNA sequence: TGTGCCAGCAGCGTAGCCAGGAACTATGGCTACACCTTC.

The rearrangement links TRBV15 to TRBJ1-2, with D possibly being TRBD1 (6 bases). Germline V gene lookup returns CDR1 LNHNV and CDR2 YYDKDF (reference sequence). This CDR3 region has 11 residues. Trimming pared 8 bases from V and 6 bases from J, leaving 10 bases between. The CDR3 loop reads CATVKGDGYTF. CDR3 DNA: TGTGCCACCGTTAAGGGGGATGGCTACACCTTC.

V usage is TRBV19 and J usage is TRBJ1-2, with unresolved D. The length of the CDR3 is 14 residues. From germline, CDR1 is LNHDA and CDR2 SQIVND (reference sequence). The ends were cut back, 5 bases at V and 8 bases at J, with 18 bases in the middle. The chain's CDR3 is CASSLPGRGRGYTF. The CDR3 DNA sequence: TGTGCCAGTAGTCTCCCGGGTAGAGGGCGAGGCTACACCTTC.

CDR3: CASSGVRRGYNEQFF. CDR3 in DNA: TGTGCCAGCAGTGGGGTGAGGCGGGGCTACAATGAGCAGTTCTTC. This sequence joins TRBV25-1 and TRBJ2-1; a possible D gene is TRBD2 (6 bases). Germline assignment: CDR1 MGHDK and CDR2 SYGVNS. V gave up 4 bases and J gave up 3 bases, with 13 bases separating them. The CDR3 is made up of 15 amino acids.

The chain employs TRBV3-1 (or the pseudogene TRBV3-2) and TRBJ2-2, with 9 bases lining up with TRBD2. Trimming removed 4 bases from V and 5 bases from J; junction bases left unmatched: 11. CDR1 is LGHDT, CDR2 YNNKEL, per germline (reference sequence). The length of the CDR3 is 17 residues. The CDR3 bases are TGTGCCAGCAGCCTCGGCCCGGCGGGAGGGCGAACCGGGGAGCTGTTTTTT. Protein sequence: CASSLGPAGGRTGELFF.

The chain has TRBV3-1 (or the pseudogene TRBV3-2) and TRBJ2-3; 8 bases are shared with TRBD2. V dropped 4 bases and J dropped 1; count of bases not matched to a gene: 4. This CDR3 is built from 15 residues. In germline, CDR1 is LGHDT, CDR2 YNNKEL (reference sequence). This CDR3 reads CASSPLLAGTDTQYF. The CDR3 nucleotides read TGTGCCAGCAGCCCCCTACTAGCGGGCACAGATACGCAGTATTTT.